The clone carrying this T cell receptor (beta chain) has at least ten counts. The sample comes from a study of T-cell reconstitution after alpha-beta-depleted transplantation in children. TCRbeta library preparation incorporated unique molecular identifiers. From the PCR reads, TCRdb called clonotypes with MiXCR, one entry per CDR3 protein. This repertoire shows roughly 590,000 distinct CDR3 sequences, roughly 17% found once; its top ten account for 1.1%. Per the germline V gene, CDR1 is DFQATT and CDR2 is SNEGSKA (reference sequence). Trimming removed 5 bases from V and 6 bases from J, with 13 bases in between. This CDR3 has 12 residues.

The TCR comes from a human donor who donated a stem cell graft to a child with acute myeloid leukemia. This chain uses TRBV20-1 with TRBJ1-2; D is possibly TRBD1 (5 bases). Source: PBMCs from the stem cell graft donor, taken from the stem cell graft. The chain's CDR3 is CSALGTEDGYTF. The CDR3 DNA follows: TGCAGTGCTCTTGGGACGGAAGATGGCTACACCTTC.